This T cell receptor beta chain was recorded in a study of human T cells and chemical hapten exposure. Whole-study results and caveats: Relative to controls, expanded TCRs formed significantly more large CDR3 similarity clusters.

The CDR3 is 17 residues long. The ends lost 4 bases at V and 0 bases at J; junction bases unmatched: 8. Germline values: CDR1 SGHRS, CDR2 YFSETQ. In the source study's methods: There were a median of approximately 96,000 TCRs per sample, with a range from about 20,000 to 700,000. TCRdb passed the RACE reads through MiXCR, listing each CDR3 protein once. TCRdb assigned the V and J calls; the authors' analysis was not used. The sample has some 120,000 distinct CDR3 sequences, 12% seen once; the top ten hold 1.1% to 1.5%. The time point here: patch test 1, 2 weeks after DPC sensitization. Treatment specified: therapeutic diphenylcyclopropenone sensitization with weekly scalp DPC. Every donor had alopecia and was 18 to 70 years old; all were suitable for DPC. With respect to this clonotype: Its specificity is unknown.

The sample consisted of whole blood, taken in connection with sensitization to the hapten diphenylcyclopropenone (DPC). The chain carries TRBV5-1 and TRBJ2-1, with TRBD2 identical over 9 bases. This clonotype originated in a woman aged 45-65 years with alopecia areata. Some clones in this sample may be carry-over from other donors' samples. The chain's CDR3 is CASSPLTSGLSYNEQFF. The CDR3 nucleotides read TGCGCCAGCAGCCCCCTGACTAGCGGCCTCTCCTACAATGAGCAGTTCTTC.